This TCR beta chain emerged from a study of T cells in Graves' hyperthyroidism and ophthalmopathy. Regarding the study as a whole: Ophthalmopathy was separated from stable hyperthyroidism by a 13 V-J model.

A word on this clonotype: Its antigen is not known.

TCR beta CDR3 regions were amplified from RNA. During a first-round RT-PCR of the TCR CDR3, the HTBI primer set was used. One entry per CDR3 protein, called by TCRdb with MiXCR from the multiplex PCR reads. The repertoire holds about 300,000 distinct CDR3 sequences, with about 15% as singletons. The TCR was taken from a young man with Graves' hyperthyroidism. Specimen: blood.

The CDR3 DNA reads TGTGCCAGCAGCCGAGCCTTGGGACAGGGGGAAGAAAAACTGTTTTTT. It is translated as CASSRALGQGEEKLFF. The genes are TRBV11-2 and TRBJ1-4; the match to TRBD1 covers 11 bases. J was trimmed by 8 bases and V by 5 bases; bases with no gene match: 10. This CDR3 has 16 amino acids. Looked up from germline, CDR1 is SGHAT and CDR2 is FQNNGV.